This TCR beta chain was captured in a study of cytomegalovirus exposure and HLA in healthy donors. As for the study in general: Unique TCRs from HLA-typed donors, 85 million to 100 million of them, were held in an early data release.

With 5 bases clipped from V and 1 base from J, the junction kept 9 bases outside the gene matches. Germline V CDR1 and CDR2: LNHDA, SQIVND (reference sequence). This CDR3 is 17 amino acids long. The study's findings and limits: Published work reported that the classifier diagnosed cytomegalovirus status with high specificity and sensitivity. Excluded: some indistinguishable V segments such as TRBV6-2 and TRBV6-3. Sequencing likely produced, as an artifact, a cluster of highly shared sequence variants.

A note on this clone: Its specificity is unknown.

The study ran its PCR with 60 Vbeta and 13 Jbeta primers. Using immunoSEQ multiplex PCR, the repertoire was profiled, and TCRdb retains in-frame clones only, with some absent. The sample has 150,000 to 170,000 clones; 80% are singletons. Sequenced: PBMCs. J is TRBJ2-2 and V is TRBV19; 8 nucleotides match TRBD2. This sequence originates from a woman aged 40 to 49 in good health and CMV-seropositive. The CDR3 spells CASSPTSGRRNTGELFF. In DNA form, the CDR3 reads TGTGCCAGTAGTCCCACCAGCGGGAGAAGGAACACCGGGGAGCTGTTTTTT. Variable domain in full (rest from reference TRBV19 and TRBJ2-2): DGGITQSPKYLFRKEGQNVTLSCEQNLNHDAMYWYRQDPGQGLRLIYYSQIVNDFQKGDIAEGYSVSREKKESFPLTVTSAQKNPTAFYLCASSPTSGRRNTGELFFGEGSRLTVL.